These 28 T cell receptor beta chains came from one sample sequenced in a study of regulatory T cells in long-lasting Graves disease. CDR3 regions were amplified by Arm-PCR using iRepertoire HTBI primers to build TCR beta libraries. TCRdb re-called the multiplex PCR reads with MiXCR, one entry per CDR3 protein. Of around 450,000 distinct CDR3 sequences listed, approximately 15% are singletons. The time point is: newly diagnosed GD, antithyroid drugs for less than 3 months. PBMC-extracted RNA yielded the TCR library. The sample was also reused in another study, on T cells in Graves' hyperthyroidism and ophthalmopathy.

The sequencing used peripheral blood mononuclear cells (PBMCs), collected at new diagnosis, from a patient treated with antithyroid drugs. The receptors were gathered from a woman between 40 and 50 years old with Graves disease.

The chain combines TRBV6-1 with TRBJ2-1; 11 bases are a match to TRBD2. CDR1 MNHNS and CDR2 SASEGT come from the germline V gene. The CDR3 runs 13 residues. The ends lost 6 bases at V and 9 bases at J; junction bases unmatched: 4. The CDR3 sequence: CASSILAGAEQFF. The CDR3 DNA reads TGTGCCAGCAGCATACTAGCGGGAGCTGAGCAGTTCTTC.

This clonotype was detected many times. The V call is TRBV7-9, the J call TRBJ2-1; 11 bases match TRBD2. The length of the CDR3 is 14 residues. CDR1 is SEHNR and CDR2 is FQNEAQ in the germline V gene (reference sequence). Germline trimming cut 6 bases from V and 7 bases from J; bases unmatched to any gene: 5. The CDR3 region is CASSPVAGGNEQFF. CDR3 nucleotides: TGTGCCAGCAGTCCTGTAGCGGGAGGGAATGAGCAGTTCTTC.

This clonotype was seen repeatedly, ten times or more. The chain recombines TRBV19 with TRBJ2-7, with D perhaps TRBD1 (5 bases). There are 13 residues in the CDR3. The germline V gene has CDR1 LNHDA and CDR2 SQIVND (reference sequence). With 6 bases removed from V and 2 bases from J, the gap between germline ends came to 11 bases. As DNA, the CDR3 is TGTGCCAGTAGGCGAGGACAAGCCTACGAGCAGTACTTC. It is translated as CASRRGQAYEQYF.

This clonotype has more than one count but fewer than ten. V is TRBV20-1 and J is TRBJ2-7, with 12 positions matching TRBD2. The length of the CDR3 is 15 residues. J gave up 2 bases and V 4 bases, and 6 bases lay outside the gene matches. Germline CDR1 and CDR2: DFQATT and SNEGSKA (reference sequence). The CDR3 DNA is TGCAGTGCTACCCGGACTAGCGGGATGACCTACGAGCAGTACTTC. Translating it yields CSATRTSGMTYEQYF.

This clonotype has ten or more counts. CDR3 region: CASRTEGGTTNEQYF. CDR3 DNA sequence: TGTGCCAGCAGGACAGAGGGAGGGACAACGAACGAGCAGTACTTC. This chain uses TRBV7-9 with TRBJ2-7, with D tentatively TRBD2 (7 bases). V lost 6 bases, J lost 5 bases, and 20 bases lay in between. This CDR3 is built from 15 residues. Germline CDR1 and CDR2: SEHNR and FQNEAQ (reference sequence). Full variable domain (remainder filled in from reference TRBV7-9 and TRBJ2-7): DTGVSQNPRHKITKRGQNVTFRCDPISEHNRLYWYRQTLGQGPEFLTYFQNEAQLEKSRLLSDRFSAERPKGSFSTLEIQRTEQGDSAMYLCASRTEGGTTNEQYFGPGTRLTVT.

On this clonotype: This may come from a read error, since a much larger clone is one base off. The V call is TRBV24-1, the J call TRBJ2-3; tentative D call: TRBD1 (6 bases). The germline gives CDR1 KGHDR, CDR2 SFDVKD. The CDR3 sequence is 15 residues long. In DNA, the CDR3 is TGTGTCACCAGTGACCCAGGGGTCAGCACAGATACGCAGTATTTT. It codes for CVTSDPGVSTDTQYF.

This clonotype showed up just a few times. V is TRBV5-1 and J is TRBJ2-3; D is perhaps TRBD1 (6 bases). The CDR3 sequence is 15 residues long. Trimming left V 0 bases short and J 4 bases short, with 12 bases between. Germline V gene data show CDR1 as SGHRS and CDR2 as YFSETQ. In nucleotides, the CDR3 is TGCGCCAGCAGCTTGGGGGACATTAAATCAGATACGCAGTATTTT. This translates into CASSLGDIKSDTQYF.

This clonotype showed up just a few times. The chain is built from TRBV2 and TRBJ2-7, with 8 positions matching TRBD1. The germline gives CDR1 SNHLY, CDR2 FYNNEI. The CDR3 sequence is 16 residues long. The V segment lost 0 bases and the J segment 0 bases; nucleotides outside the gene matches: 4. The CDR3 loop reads CASSEAQGGRSYEQYF. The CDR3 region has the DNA TGTGCCAGCAGTGAAGCACAGGGGGGCCGCTCCTACGAGCAGTACTTC.

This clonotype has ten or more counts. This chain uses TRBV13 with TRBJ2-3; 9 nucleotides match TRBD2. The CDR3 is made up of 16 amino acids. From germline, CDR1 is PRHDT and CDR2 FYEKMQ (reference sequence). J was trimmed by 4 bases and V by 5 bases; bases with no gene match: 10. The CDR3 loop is CASSPSAGGEADTQYF. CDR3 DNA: TGTGCCAGCAGCCCCTCCGCGGGAGGGGAGGCAGATACGCAGTATTTT.

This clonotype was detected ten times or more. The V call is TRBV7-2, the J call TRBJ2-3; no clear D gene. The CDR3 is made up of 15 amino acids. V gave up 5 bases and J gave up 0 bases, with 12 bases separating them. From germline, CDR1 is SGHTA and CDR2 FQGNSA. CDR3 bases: TGTGCCAGCAGCCCCAGCTATGTGAGCACAGATACGCAGTATTTT. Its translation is CASSPSYVSTDTQYF. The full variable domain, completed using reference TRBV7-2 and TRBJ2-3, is GAGVSQSPSNKVTEKGKDVELRCDPISGHTALYWYRQSLGQGLEFLIYFQGNSAPDKSGLPSDRFSAERTGGSVSTLTIQRTQQEDSAVYLCASSPSYVSTDTQYFGPGTRLTVL.

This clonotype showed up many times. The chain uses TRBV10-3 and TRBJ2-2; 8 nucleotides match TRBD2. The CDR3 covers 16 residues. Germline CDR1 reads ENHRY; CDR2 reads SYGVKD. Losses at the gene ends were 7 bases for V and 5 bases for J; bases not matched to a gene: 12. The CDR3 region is CAITDFSGKVTGELFF. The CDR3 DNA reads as TGTGCCATCACTGACTTTAGCGGGAAGGTTACCGGGGAGCTGTTTTTT.

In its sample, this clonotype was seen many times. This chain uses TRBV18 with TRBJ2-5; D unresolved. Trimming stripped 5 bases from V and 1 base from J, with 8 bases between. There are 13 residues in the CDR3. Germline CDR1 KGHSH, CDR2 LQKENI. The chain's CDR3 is CASSTRTQETQYF. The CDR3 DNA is TGTGCCAGCTCAACGAGGACCCAAGAGACCCAGTACTTC.

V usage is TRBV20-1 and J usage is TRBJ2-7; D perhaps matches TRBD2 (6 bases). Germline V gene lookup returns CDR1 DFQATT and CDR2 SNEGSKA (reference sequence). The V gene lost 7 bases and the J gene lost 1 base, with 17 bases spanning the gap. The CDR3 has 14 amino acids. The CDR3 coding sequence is TGCAGTGTCCCAACGGGAGCCACTTCCTACGAGCAGTACTTC. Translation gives CSVPTGATSYEQYF.

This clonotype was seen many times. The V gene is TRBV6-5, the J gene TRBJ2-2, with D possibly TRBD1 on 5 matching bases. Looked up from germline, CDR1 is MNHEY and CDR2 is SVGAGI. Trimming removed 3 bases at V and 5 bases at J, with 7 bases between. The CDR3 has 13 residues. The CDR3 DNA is TGTGCCAGCAGTTATCCAGGGACCGGGGAGCTGTTTTTT. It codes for CASSYPGTGELFF.

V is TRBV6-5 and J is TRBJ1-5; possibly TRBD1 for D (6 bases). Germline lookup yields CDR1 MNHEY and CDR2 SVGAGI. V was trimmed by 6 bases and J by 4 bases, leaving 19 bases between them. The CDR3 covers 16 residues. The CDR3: CASSPERGGWNQPQHF. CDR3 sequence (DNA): TGTGCCAGCAGCCCAGAGAGGGGGGGGTGGAATCAGCCCCAGCATTTT.

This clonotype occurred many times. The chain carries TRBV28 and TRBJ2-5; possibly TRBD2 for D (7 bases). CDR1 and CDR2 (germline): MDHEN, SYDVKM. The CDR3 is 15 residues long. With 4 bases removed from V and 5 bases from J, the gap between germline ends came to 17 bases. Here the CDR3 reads CASSSWGGAQETQYF. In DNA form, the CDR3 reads TGTGCCAGCAGTTCCTGGGGGGGGGCGCAGGAGACCCAGTACTTC.

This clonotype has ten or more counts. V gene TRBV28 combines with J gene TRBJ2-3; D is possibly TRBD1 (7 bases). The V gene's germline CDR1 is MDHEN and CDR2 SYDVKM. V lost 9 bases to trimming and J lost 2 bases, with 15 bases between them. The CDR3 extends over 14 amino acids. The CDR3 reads CASKEGANTDTQYF. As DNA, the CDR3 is TGTGCCAGTAAGGAGGGGGCCAACACAGATACGCAGTATTTT.

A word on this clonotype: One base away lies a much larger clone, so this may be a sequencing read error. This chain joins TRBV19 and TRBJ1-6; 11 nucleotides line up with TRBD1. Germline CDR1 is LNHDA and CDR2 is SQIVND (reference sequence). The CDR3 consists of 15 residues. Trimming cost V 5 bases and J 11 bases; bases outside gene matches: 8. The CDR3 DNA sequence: TGTGCCAGTAGTCCTCGGACAGGGGGCAATCCACCCCTCCACTTT. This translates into CASSPRTGGNPPLHF.

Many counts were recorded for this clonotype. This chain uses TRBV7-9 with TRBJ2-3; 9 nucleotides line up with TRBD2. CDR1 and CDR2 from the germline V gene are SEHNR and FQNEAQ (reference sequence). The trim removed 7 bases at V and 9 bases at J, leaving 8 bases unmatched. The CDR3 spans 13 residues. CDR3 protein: CASMAGGTETQYF. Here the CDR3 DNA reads TGTGCCAGCATGGCGGGAGGGACGGAGACGCAGTATTTT. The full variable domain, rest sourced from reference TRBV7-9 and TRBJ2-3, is DTGVSQNPRHKITKRGQNVTFRCDPISEHNRLYWYRQTLGQGPEFLTYFQNEAQLEKSRLLSDRFSAERPKGSFSTLEIQRTEQGDSAMYLCASMAGGTETQYFGPGTRLTVL.

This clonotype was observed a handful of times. This CDR3 reads CASSQLLVAPNEQFF. The CDR3 DNA sequence: TGCGCCAGCAGCCAACTTTTGGTAGCCCCTAATGAGCAGTTCTTC. The chain joins TRBV4-1 to TRBJ2-1, with D hard to call. Looked up from germline, CDR1 is MGHRA and CDR2 is YSYEKL. V was pared by 2 bases and J by 7 bases, with 15 bases between. This CDR3 spans 15 amino acids.

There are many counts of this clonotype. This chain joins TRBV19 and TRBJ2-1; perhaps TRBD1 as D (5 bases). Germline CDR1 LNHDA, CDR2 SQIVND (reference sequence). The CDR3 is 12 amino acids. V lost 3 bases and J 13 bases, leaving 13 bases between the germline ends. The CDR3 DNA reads TGTGCCAGTAGTATCGGCGGACACAACCAGTTCTTC. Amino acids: CASSIGGHNQFF.

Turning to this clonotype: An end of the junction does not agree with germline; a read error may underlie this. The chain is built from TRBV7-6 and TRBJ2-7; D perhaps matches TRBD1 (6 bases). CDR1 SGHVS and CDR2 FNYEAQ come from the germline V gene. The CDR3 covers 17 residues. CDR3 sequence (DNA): TGTGCCAGCATCTTATTCCTGGACAGTCGGAGCTCCTACGAGCAGTACTTC. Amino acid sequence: CASILFLDSRSSYEQYF.

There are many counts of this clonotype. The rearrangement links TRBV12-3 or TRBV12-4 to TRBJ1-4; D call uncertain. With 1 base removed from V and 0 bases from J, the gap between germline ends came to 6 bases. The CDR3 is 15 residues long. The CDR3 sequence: CASSLGRPTNEKLFF. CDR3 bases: TGTGCCAGCAGTTTAGGTCGGCCAACTAATGAAAAACTGTTTTTT.

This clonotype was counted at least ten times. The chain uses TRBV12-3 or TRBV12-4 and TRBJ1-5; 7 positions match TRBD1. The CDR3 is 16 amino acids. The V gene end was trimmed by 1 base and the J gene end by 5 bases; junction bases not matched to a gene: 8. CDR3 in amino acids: CASSLDAGQVHQPQHF. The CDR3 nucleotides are TGTGCCAGCAGTTTAGACGCAGGACAGGTCCATCAGCCCCAGCATTTT.

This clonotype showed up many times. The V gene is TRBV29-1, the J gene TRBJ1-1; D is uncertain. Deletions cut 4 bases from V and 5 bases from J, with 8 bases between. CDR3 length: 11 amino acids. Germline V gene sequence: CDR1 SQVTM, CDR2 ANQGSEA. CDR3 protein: CSVGLETEAFF. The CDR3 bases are TGCAGCGTTGGGTTGGAAACTGAAGCTTTCTTT.

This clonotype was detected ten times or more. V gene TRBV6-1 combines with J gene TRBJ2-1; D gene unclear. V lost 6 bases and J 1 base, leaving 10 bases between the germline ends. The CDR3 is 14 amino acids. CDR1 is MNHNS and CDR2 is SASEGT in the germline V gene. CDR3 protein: CASSQTISYNEQFF. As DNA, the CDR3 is TGTGCCAGCAGCCAAACTATTTCCTACAATGAGCAGTTCTTC.

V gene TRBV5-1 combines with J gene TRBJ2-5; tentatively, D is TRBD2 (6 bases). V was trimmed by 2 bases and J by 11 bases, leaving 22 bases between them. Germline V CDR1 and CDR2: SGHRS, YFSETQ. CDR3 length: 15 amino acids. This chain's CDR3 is CASSLWGVSDNEQYF. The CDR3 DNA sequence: TGCGCCAGCAGCTTATGGGGGGTATCGGACAATGAGCAGTACTTC.

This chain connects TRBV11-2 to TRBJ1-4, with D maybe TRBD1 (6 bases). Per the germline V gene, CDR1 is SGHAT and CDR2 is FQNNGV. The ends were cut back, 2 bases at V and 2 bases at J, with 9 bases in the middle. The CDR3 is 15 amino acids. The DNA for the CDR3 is TGTGCCAGCAGCTTATCCGGGGGCACTAATGAAAAACTGTTTTTT. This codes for CASSLSGGTNEKLFF. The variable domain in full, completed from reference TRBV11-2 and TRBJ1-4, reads EAGVAQSPRYKIIEKRQSVAFWCNPISGHATLYWYQQILGQGPKLLIQFQNNGVVDDSQLPKDRFSAERLKGVDSTLKIQPAKLEDSAVYLCASSLSGGTNEKLFFGSGTQLSVL.